These T cell receptor beta chains were read from a single sample in a study of T-cell memory formation after mild COVID-19. In TCRdb, the 5' RACE reads were re-called with MiXCR into one record per CDR3 protein. The sample contains more than 350,000 distinct CDR3 sequences, 20% to 25% of which appear only once. The sample consisted of PBMCs or a T cell subset sorted from them (not recorded which). The receptor set was obtained from an adult woman who had mild COVID-19 (a few samples of this study predate the infection). Cell type and time point are not known. CDR3s include the opening cysteine and the closing phenylalanine or tryptophan. The D gene is left open where the match is weak. Only part of the rows carry a size: once, few, many, or a class if the clone is expanded.

-,TRBV12-3/TRBV12-4,TRBJ1-4,-,CASSFGQSDGEKLFF,TGTGCCAGCAGTTTCGGACAGTCCGACGGGGAAAAACTGTTTTTT
-,TRBV4-3,TRBJ2-4,-,CASSRTDGAKNIQYF,TGCGCCAGCAGCCGCACGGATGGGGCCAAAAACATTCAGTACTTC
-,TRBV20-1,TRBJ1-1,-,CSATFQGEAFF,TGCAGTGCTACCTTTCAGGGTGAAGCTTTCTTT
-,TRBV27,TRBJ1-5,-,CASSFHLSNQPQHF,TGTGCCAGCAGTTTTCACTTAAGCAATCAGCCCCAGCATTTT
TRBD1,TRBV24-1,TRBJ2-1,-,CATSDSGTGSYNEQFF,TGTGCCACCAGTGATTCCGGGACAGGTTCCTACAATGAGCAGTTCTTC
TRBD1,TRBV4-2,TRBJ2-5,-,CASSPEGQVETQYF,TGTGCCAGCAGCCCCGAGGGACAGGTCGAGACCCAGTACTTC
-,TRBV14,TRBJ2-5,many,CASSHLGPWGETQYF,TGTGCCAGCAGCCACTTAGGACCTTGGGGCGAGACCCAGTACTTC
TRBD1,TRBV7-2,TRBJ2-1,-,CASSLGTANEQFF,TGTGCCAGCAGCCTCGGGACAGCCAATGAGCAGTTCTTC
-,TRBV6-5,TRBJ2-2,few,CASRPRTGELFF,TGTGCCAGCAGGCCTCGTACCGGGGAGCTGTTTTTT
-,TRBV20-1,TRBJ2-1,-,CSARDEQGNGHEQFF,TGCAGTGCTAGAGATGAGCAGGGAAACGGCCATGAGCAGTTCTTC
TRBD1,TRBV20-1,TRBJ1-2,once,CSAGQGALSYGYTF,TGCAGTGCTGGACAGGGGGCGCTCAGCTATGGCTACACCTTC
TRBD2,TRBV12-3/TRBV12-4,TRBJ2-3,many,CASSPTSGSGTDTQYF,TGTGCCAGCAGTCCTACTAGCGGGAGCGGCACAGATACGCAGTATTTT
-,TRBV29-1,TRBJ2-7,-,CSTADSYEQYF,TGCAGTACAGCTGACTCCTACGAGCAGTACTTC
-,TRBV20-1,TRBJ2-7,few,CSARGSATKPYEQYF,TGCAGTGCTAGAGGTAGCGCCACTAAACCCTACGAGCAGTACTTC
-,TRBV7-9,TRBJ2-1,-,CASSVSSVEQFF,TGTGCCAGCAGCGTGTCTAGCGTTGAGCAGTTCTTC
TRBD2,TRBV29-1,TRBJ2-1,-,CSVDASGRYNEQFF,TGCAGCGTTGACGCTAGCGGGAGGTACAATGAGCAGTTCTTC
-,TRBV24-1,TRBJ2-1,-,CATSDSYEQFF,TGTGCCACCAGTGATTCCTATGAGCAGTTCTTC
TRBD2,TRBV12-3/TRBV12-4,TRBJ2-7,few,CASSLPGGGYEQYF,TGTGCCAGCAGTTTGCCGGGGGGTGGCTACGAGCAGTACTTC
-,TRBV21-1,TRBJ1-1,-,CASSKLGVNTEAFF,TGTGCCAGCAGCAAATTGGGGGTAAACACTGAAGCTTTCTTT
TRBD1,TRBV15,TRBJ1-6,-,CATSRDRAGGTYNSPLHF,TGTGCCACCAGCAGAGATAGGGCAGGGGGGACTTATAATTCACCCCTCCACTTT